A selection of T cell receptor beta chains follows, all from one sample in a study of human T cells and chemical hapten exposure. Via MiXCR, TCRdb re-called the RACE reads, giving one row per CDR3 protein. The repertoire holds some 200,000 distinct CDR3 sequences, around 30% seen once, with under 3% in the top ten. Specimen: whole blood, collected in connection with sensitization to the hapten diphenylcyclopropenone (DPC). These receptors were obtained from a woman between 25 and 40 years old with alopecia areata. Some clones in this sample may be carry-over from other donors' samples. CDR3s include the opening cysteine and the closing phenylalanine or tryptophan. Fields, in order: V gene, J gene, clone size, D gene, CDR3 DNA, CDR3 protein. The D gene is left open where the match is weak. Size tells how often a clone was seen (once, few, many) or the class of an expanded clone, and some rows leave it out.

v_gene: TRBV7-9; j_gene: TRBJ1-1; abundance: -; d_gene: TRBD1; CDR3nt: TGTGCCAGCAGCTTACAGGGGGCTGACACTGAAGCTTTCTTT; CDR3aa: CASSLQGADTEAFF
v_gene: TRBV20-1; j_gene: TRBJ2-7; abundance: few; d_gene: -; CDR3nt: TGCAGTGCTAGGGCCCCAACAGGGATCGGGGAGCAGTACTTC; CDR3aa: CSARAPTGIGEQYF
v_gene: TRBV24-1; j_gene: TRBJ2-1; abundance: -; d_gene: -; CDR3nt: TGTGCCACCAGTGACCCTCAATCCTACAATGAGCAGTTCTTC; CDR3aa: CATSDPQSYNEQFF
v_gene: TRBV15; j_gene: TRBJ1-1; abundance: -; d_gene: -; CDR3nt: TGTGCCACCAGCAGGGAAGGGTATGGTGAAGCTTTCTTT; CDR3aa: CATSREGYGEAFF
v_gene: TRBV4-3; j_gene: TRBJ2-4; abundance: few; d_gene: -; CDR3nt: TGCGCCAGCAGCCAAGAGGCCAGACCCCCCGAAGGGATTCAGTACTTC; CDR3aa: CASSQEARPPEGIQYF
v_gene: TRBV10-3; j_gene: TRBJ2-6; abundance: -; d_gene: TRBD2; CDR3nt: TGTGCCACCGGGACTAGCGGGGGCCCTCAAGGGGCCAACGTCCTGACTTTC; CDR3aa: CATGTSGGPQGANVLTF
v_gene: TRBV27; j_gene: TRBJ2-3; abundance: few; d_gene: -; CDR3nt: TGTGCCAGCAGGGGGGCAGCCGGAAGCACAGATACGCAGTATTTT; CDR3aa: CASRGAAGSTDTQYF
v_gene: TRBV5-1; j_gene: TRBJ2-1; abundance: -; d_gene: -; CDR3nt: TGCGCCAGCAGCTTGGGAATAGGTCCCTACAATGAGCAGTTCTTC; CDR3aa: CASSLGIGPYNEQFF
v_gene: TRBV27; j_gene: TRBJ2-7; abundance: few; d_gene: -; CDR3nt: TGTGCCAGCAGTTTTGGAGGGCCTGCCTACGAGCAGTACTTC; CDR3aa: CASSFGGPAYEQYF
v_gene: TRBV11-2; j_gene: TRBJ2-6; abundance: -; d_gene: -; CDR3nt: TGTGCCAGCAGCCCTACCGGACACCTCTCTGGGGCCAACGTCCTGACTTTC; CDR3aa: CASSPTGHLSGANVLTF